The rows below give T cell receptor beta chains drawn from one sample of a study of T cell responses to AZD1222 COVID-19 vaccine. TCRdb's table, derived via immunoSEQ multiplex PCR, lists solely in-frame clones and lacks some. The table shows over 85,000 clones, with approximately 90% occurring only once. The specimen was peripheral blood, collected on day 0 of AZD1222 vaccination. The receptor set was obtained from an adult in good health. The CDR3 runs from the conserved cysteine through the conserved F or W. Fields, in order: CDR3 protein, CDR3 DNA, clone size, J gene, V gene, D gene. A D gene is named only where the DNA matches it firmly. Part of the rows lack a size; the others show once, few, many or a class for expanded clones.

CASSQAGNTDTQYF | TGTGCCAGCAGCCAAGCAGGGAACACAGATACGCAGTATTTT | - | TRBJ2-3 | TRBV3-1/TRBV3-2 | -
CASSLDGQGYEQYF | TGTGCCAGCAGCTTAGATGGCCAAGGATACGAGCAGTACTTC | - | TRBJ2-7 | TRBV11-2 | -
CASSYLGESSYGYTF | TGTGCCAGCAGCTATCTAGGGGAGAGTAGCTATGGCTACACCTTC | - | TRBJ1-2 | TRBV3-1/TRBV3-2 | -
CASRPFLDTEAFF | TGTGCCAGCAGACCCTTTTTGGACACTGAAGCTTTCTTT | - | TRBJ1-1 | TRBV6-5 | -
CASSMTSGPPRETQYF | TGTGCCAGCAGCATGACTAGCGGACCACCCCGGGAGACCCAGTACTTC | - | TRBJ2-5 | TRBV5-4 | TRBD2
CASSQSGSYGYTF | TGTGCCAGCAGCCAATCAGGGAGCTATGGCTACACCTTC | - | TRBJ1-2 | TRBV3-1/TRBV3-2 | -
CASSWTGATDTQYF | TGTGCCAGCAGCTGGACAGGGGCCACAGATACGCAGTATTTT | - | TRBJ2-3 | TRBV5-4 | TRBD1
CASSLRQSAYGYTF | TGTGCCAGCAGCTTGAGACAGAGTGCCTATGGCTACACCTTC | few | TRBJ1-2 | TRBV5-5 | -
CASSQHGTGMNTEAFF | TGTGCCAGCAGCCAACACGGGACGGGGATGAACACTGAAGCTTTCTTT | - | TRBJ1-1 | TRBV3-1/TRBV3-2 | -
CSDRQVHEQYF | TGCAGTGACCGACAGGTCCACGAGCAGTACTTC | few | TRBJ2-7 | TRBV20-1 | -
CASSEALGQDPYGYTF | TGTGCCAGCAGTGAAGCCTTAGGACAGGATCCCTATGGCTACACCTTC | - | TRBJ1-2 | TRBV6-1 | TRBD1
CASSSGSGGNTGELFF | TGTGCCAGCAGCTCAGGGAGCGGGGGTAACACCGGGGAGCTGTTTTTT | - | TRBJ2-2 | TRBV7-2 | TRBD2
CASSSGTSGGALETQYF | TGTGCCAGCAGCTCGGGGACTAGCGGGGGGGCTCTAGAGACCCAGTACTTC | - | TRBJ2-5 | TRBV7-7 | TRBD2
CASSLARQGAGRAYEQYF | TGTGCCAGCAGCTTAGCAAGACAGGGGGCCGGGAGGGCGTACGAGCAGTACTTC | - | TRBJ2-7 | TRBV7-2 | TRBD1
CASRGGSIAKNIQYF | TGTGCCAGCAGGGGTGGGTCGATAGCCAAAAACATTCAGTACTTC | - | TRBJ2-4 | TRBV2 | -
CASSQADRGHVGAFF | TGTGCCAGCAGCCAAGCCGACAGGGGGCACGTCGGTGCTTTCTTT | - | TRBJ1-1 | TRBV3-1/TRBV3-2 | TRBD1
CASSQGLPSPGLSYEQYF | TGTGCTAGCAGCCAAGGACTCCCCTCACCGGGACTAAGTTACGAGCAGTACTTC | - | TRBJ2-7 | TRBV7-7 | TRBD2
CASRRGQDTDTQYF | TGTGCCAGCAGACGGGGACAAGACACAGATACGCAGTATTTT | - | TRBJ2-3 | TRBV7-9 | -
CASSSSQRGGIHNEQFF | TGTGCCAGCAGCTCCTCCCAGCGGGGTGGAATCCACAATGAGCAGTTCTTC | - | TRBJ2-1 | TRBV28 | TRBD2
CASSPMDELNTEAFF | TGTGCCAGCAGCCCTATGGACGAATTGAACACTGAAGCTTTCTTT | - | TRBJ1-1 | TRBV7-9 | -
CASSQEKVAGLETQYF | TGTGCCAGCAGCCAAGAAAAAGTGGCGGGATTGGAGACCCAGTACTTC | - | TRBJ2-5 | TRBV3-1/TRBV3-2 | -
CASRLGGDSSGNTIYF | TGTGCAAGTCGCTTAGGGGGAGACAGCTCTGGAAACACCATATATTTT | - | TRBJ1-3 | TRBV12-2 | -
CASSLDPGPTYGYTF | TGTGCCAGCAGCTTAGATCCGGGGCCGACCTATGGCTACACCTTC | few | TRBJ1-2 | TRBV7-2 | -
CASSFWGQGAGYTF | TGTGCCAGCAGCTTTTGGGGACAGGGGGCTGGCTACACCTTC | few | TRBJ1-2 | TRBV7-2 | TRBD1
CASSLERGRETEAFF | TGTGCCAGCAGCTTAGAGAGGGGGCGGGAAACTGAAGCTTTCTTT | - | TRBJ1-1 | TRBV7-2 | TRBD1
CASSLFAGAHQPQHF | TGTGCCAGCAGTTTGTTCGCAGGAGCTCATCAGCCCCAGCATTTT | few | TRBJ1-5 | TRBV28 | -
CASSPIPGQGTEEKLFF | TGTGCCAGTAGTCCGATACCGGGACAGGGTACGGAAGAAAAACTGTTTTTT | - | TRBJ1-4 | TRBV19 | TRBD1
CASSLARQAYGYTF | TGCGCCAGCAGCTTGGCCCGACAGGCTTATGGCTACACCTTC | - | TRBJ1-2 | TRBV5-1 | -